Below, 18 T cell receptor beta chains from the same sample are listed, as sequenced in a study of T cells expressing NK-cell markers. TCRdb reworked the 5' RACE reads into one entry per CDR3 protein, no DNA. The repertoire table contains around 550,000 distinct CDR3 sequences. Sequenced material: blood T cells: a sorted CD56 or NKG2C T cell subset, CD4+ or CD8+ T cells, or bulk PBMC T cells (not recorded which). These receptors originate from a man aged 18 to 30 in good health.

This chain joins TRBV14 and TRBJ2-1; the TCRdb call, TRBD2, lacks DNA for checking. The V gene's germline CDR1 is SGHDN and CDR2 FVKESK. CDR3 size: 18 residues. CDR3 in amino acids: CASSQLPGLAGGSNEQFF.

This chain links TRBV5-1 with TRBJ2-3; TCRdb gives TRBD1 as the D gene, but with no DNA this cannot be confirmed. CDR1 is SGHRS, CDR2 YFSETQ, per germline. The CDR3 runs to 14 residues. Here the CDR3 reads CASKGRGSFDTQYF. Variable domain in full (rest from reference TRBV5-1 and TRBJ2-3): KAGVTQTPRYLIKTRGQQVTLSCSPISGHRSVSWYQQTPGQGLQFLFEYFSETQRNKGNFPGRFSGRQFSNSRSEMNVSTLELGDSALYLCASKGRGSFDTQYFGPGTRLTVL.

V usage is TRBV11-3 and J usage is TRBJ2-5; TCRdb reports TRBD1, a call that lacks DNA to check it against. The CDR3 runs 15 residues. Looked up from germline, CDR1 is SGHNT and CDR2 is YENEEA. The CDR3 is CASSDRGQGRETQYF.

The V and J genes are TRBV6-5 and TRBJ2-6; as DNA is missing, the TRBD1 call by TCRdb cannot be tested. Germline CDR1 and CDR2: MNHEY and SVGAGI. The CDR3 runs 16 residues. The CDR3 spells CASMGQGKYGANVLTF.

CDR3 in amino acids: CASSQDLGGVGYEQYF. The chain employs TRBV4-3 and TRBJ2-7. The length of the CDR3 is 16 residues. CDR1 is LGHNA, CDR2 YSLEER, per germline.

The rearrangement uses TRBV4-2 and TRBJ1-5. The CDR3 runs 14 residues. CDR1 and CDR2 (germline): LGHNA, YNFKEQ. CDR3 sequence reads: CASSQEEGPKPQHF.

This chain uses TRBV29-1 with TRBJ2-1; TCRdb names TRBD2, which stays unverified in the absence of DNA. The germline gives CDR1 SQVTM, CDR2 ANQGSEA. The CDR3 loop spans 12 amino acids. The CDR3: CSTQADYNEQFF.

The chain has TRBV6-2 or TRBV6-3 and TRBJ2-1; there is no DNA to check the TCRdb D call of TRBD2. The CDR3 has 18 residues. Germline V gene data show CDR1 as MNHEY and CDR2 as SVGEGT. The CDR3 spells CASQKGSREGGLYNEQFF.

J is TRBJ2-6 and V is TRBV21-1; TCRdb reports TRBD1, a call that lacks DNA to check it against. TRBV21-1 is termed a pseudogene. The CDR3 loop spans 16 amino acids. CDR3 residues: CASSKRPLSGANVLTF.

The chain carries TRBV12-3 or TRBV12-4 and TRBJ2-6. CDR3 length equals 16 residues. CDR3 region: CASSFGRPAGANVLTF.

The chain combines TRBV29-1 with TRBJ2-3; TCRdb returns TRBD2, unconfirmable since there is no DNA. Germline V gene sequence: CDR1 SQVTM, CDR2 ANQGSEA. This CDR3 spans 15 amino acids. The CDR3 protein is CSVEDGRGSTDTQYF.

The rearrangement joins TRBV11-2 to TRBJ2-1; TCRdb's assignment of TRBD2 cannot be checked, as there is no DNA. CDR3 length: 18 residues. Germline CDR1 SGHAT, CDR2 FQNNGV. CDR3 amino acids: CASSLETSGFRTYNEQFF.

The chain links TRBV24-1 to TRBJ2-7; absent DNA, TCRdb's TRBD2 call cannot be checked. CDR3 length equals 14 residues. The germline V gene has CDR1 KGHDR and CDR2 SFDVKD. The CDR3 sequence is CATSATTRPYEQYF.

CDR3 protein: CSARGSEGGVKDEQFF. The chain combines TRBV20-1 with TRBJ2-1; TCRdb's assignment of TRBD2 cannot be checked, as there is no DNA. CDR1 DFQATT and CDR2 SNEGSKA come from the germline V gene (reference sequence). CDR3 size: 16 residues.

The chain combines TRBV4-2 with TRBJ2-3; TCRdb picks TRBD1, but there is no DNA to check that call. The CDR3 spans 14 residues. Germline V gene lookup returns CDR1 LGHNA and CDR2 YNFKEQ. The CDR3 protein is CASSPTGGGDTQYF.

This chain joins TRBV4-2 and TRBJ2-1; TCRdb picks TRBD1, but there is no DNA to check that call. Germline CDR1 LGHNA, CDR2 YNFKEQ. CDR3 length: 11 amino acids. Here the CDR3 reads CASTGGNEQFF.

The V gene is TRBV19, the J gene TRBJ2-6. CDR3 length: 17 residues. CDR1 is LNHDA and CDR2 is SQIVND in the germline V gene (reference sequence). The CDR3 sequence is CASSIATVISGANVLTF.

The V and J genes are TRBV10-3 and TRBJ2-2; TCRdb reports TRBD1, a call that lacks DNA to check it against. Germline values: CDR1 ENHRY, CDR2 SYGVKD. The CDR3 has 16 residues. The CDR3 is CAISETAGRGTGELFF.